A single count supports the clone carrying this T cell receptor beta chain. The data originate from a study of blood T cell repertoires in COVID-19. The CDR3 length is 14 residues. Germline V gene sequence: CDR1 SQVTM, CDR2 ANQGSEA. Trimming took 3 bases from V and 7 from J, leaving 13 bases between them. Profiling relied on immunoSEQ multiplex PCR, and the TCRdb table lists in-frame clones only, not all of them. Altogether about 64,000 clones are present, about 81% being singletons, with the ten largest covering over 10%. The sequence was collected from a human donor in a cohort sampled during active COVID-19. The sample taken for sequencing was peripheral blood. The rearrangement links TRBV29-1 to TRBJ1-6, with a weak D call TRBD1 (5 bases). The CDR3 DNA follows: TGCAGCGTTGAGGCGGACAACCGAAATTCACCCCTCCACTTT. Amino acids: CSVEADNRNSPLHF.